A single sample is the source of the 28 T cell receptor beta chains below, sequenced in a study of blood T cell repertoires in COVID-19. Libraries were prepared by immunoSEQ multiplex PCR; TCRdb keeps only in-frame clonotypes and omits some of them. The table lists tens of thousands of clones, roughly 83% of them singletons, with about 6.9% in the top ten. Sample: peripheral blood. The origin of the receptors is a man aged 25 to 40 with COVID-19, enrolled during active disease.

V gene TRBV20-1 combines with J gene TRBJ2-1; possibly TRBD2 for D (5 bases). Trimming took off 6 bases at V and 6 bases at J, with 9 bases between the two ends. The CDR3 has 11 amino acids. Germline CDR1 and CDR2: DFQATT and SNEGSKA (reference sequence). Here the CDR3 reads CSATRSNEQFF. In nucleotides, the CDR3 is TGCAGTGCCACTAGAAGCAATGAGCAGTTCTTC.

V usage is TRBV5-1 and J usage is TRBJ2-7; TRBD1 aligns across 11 bases. The CDR3 totals 14 residues. CDR1 is SGHRS, CDR2 YFSETQ, per germline. V was clipped by 7 bases and J by 3 bases; unmatched bases: 6. The CDR3 coding sequence is TGCGCCAGCTGGACAGGGGGCGCCGGCTACGAGCAGTACTTC. Translation: CASWTGGAGYEQYF.

The V call is TRBV9, the J call TRBJ2-1, with 9 bases matching TRBD1. The ends lost 4 bases at V and 6 bases at J; junction bases unmatched: 5. Per germline, CDR1 SGDLS and CDR2 YYNGEE. This CDR3 contains 14 residues. This chain's CDR3 is CASSTGTGTNEQFF. DNA for the CDR3: TGTGCCAGCAGCACCGGGACAGGGACCAATGAGCAGTTCTTC.

The V gene is TRBV28, the J gene TRBJ2-2; tentatively, D is TRBD1 (5 bases). Trimming pared 6 bases from V and 4 bases from J, leaving 15 bases between. Germline CDR1 reads MDHEN; CDR2 reads SYDVKM. This CDR3 contains 15 residues. The CDR3: CASSRQPLSTGELFF. The CDR3 bases are TGTGCCAGCAGCAGACAGCCTTTATCCACCGGGGAGCTGTTTTTT.

V and J are TRBV27 and TRBJ2-3, with 14 positions matching TRBD2. The CDR3 totals 17 residues. Looked up from germline, CDR1 is MNHEY and CDR2 is SMNVEV (reference sequence). Germline trimming cut 5 bases from V and 1 base from J; bases unmatched to any gene: 5. CDR3 sequence (DNA): TGTGCCAGCAGTGCACTGACTAGCGGGAGGGGCACAGATACGCAGTATTTT. Its translation is CASSALTSGRGTDTQYF.

The gene calls are TRBV15 and TRBJ2-4, with 7 bases that match TRBD1. Trimming removed 5 bases from V and 1 base from J; junction bases left unmatched: 8. The CDR3 has 16 amino acids. Germline-derived CDR1 and CDR2 are LNHNV and YYDKDF (reference sequence). This CDR3 is CATSFPGQQAKNIQYF. The CDR3, as DNA: TGTGCCACCAGCTTCCCGGGACAGCAGGCCAAAAACATTCAGTACTTC.

The rearrangement links TRBV19 to TRBJ1-2; 8 bases align to TRBD1. Unmatched junction bases numbered 9, after V lost 4 bases and J lost 5 bases. The CDR3 extends over 15 amino acids. In germline, CDR1 is LNHDA, CDR2 SQIVND (reference sequence). CDR3 sequence reads: CASSRTGRFRYGYTF. In DNA, the CDR3 is TGTGCCAGTAGTAGGACAGGGCGGTTTCGGTATGGCTACACCTTC.

This clone was seen repeatedly, ten times or more. This chain links TRBV19 with TRBJ2-5, with TRBD2 matching over 10 bases. CDR1 and CDR2 (germline): LNHDA, SQIVND (reference sequence). The CDR3 covers 15 residues. The V and J ends lost 5 bases and 4 bases, in that order; junction bases with no gene match: 7. In DNA form, the CDR3 reads TGTGCCAGTAGTCCCGGGACTAGCGATATAGAGACCCAGTACTTC. Translated: CASSPGTSDIETQYF.

V gene TRBV6-2 or TRBV6-3 combines with J gene TRBJ2-1; 10 bases are shared with TRBD2. With V trimmed by 6 bases and J by 1 base, 6 bases remained unmatched. The CDR3 is 16 amino acids. Germline CDR1 is MNHEY and CDR2 is SVGEGT. The CDR3 DNA reads as TGTGCCAGCAGCCTCCCACTAGCGGGATCCTACAATGAGCAGTTCTTC. Translation: CASSLPLAGSYNEQFF.

The chain combines TRBV5-4 with TRBJ2-3; D not certain. CDR1 SGHNT and CDR2 YYREEE come from the germline V gene (reference sequence). The CDR3 totals 11 residues. V lost 4 bases and J 5 bases, leaving 5 bases between the germline ends. The CDR3 sequence: CASSPGDTQYF. The CDR3, as DNA: TGTGCCAGCAGCCCGGGAGATACGCAGTATTTT.

This clone was picked up a small number of times. The chain uses TRBV24-1 and TRBJ1-1; 9 bases line up with TRBD1. The V gene's germline CDR1 is KGHDR and CDR2 SFDVKD. This CDR3 contains 14 residues. Trimming took 9 bases from V and 3 from J; bases not matched to a gene: 7. The CDR3: CATRPGTGYTEAFF. CDR3 nucleotide sequence: TGTGCCACCCGTCCCGGGACAGGGTACACTGAAGCTTTCTTT.

The sample holds one count of this clone. The CDR3 bases are TGCGCCAGCAGCTTGTTGGGACAGCAAGAGACCCAGTACTTC. Translated: CASSLLGQQETQYF. The V call is TRBV5-1, the J call TRBJ2-5; TRBD1 matches 7 bases. This CDR3 spans 14 amino acids. CDR1 is SGHRS, CDR2 YFSETQ, per germline. With V trimmed by 1 base and J by 2 bases, 2 bases remained unmatched.

J is TRBJ2-5 and V is TRBV3-1 (or the pseudogene TRBV3-2); possible D gene TRBD2, 5 bases. This CDR3 comprises 14 residues. The germline V gene encodes CDR1 LGHDT and CDR2 YNNKEL (reference sequence). V lost 6 bases and J 5 bases, leaving 16 bases between the germline ends. The CDR3 DNA follows: TGTGCCAGCAGGGATACACTTACTAGGGAGACCCAGTACTTC. Its protein is CASRDTLTRETQYF.

This chain links TRBV9 with TRBJ2-5, with D possibly being TRBD1 (5 bases). Trimming shortened V by 0 bases and J by 5 bases, and 11 bases separated the two germline ends. The germline gives CDR1 SGDLS, CDR2 YYNGEE. The CDR3 sequence is 14 residues long. This CDR3 reads CASSVGVGRETQYF. CDR3 DNA: TGTGCCAGCAGCGTAGGCGTGGGGCGGGAGACCCAGTACTTC. The complete variable domain, with remaining parts taken from reference TRBV9 and TRBJ2-5, reads DSGVTQTPKHLITATGQRVTLRCSPRSGDLSVYWYQQSLDQGLQFLIQYYNGEERAKGNILERFSAQQFPDLHSELNLSSLELGDSALYFCASSVGVGRETQYFGPGTRLLVL.

The rearrangement links TRBV19 to TRBJ2-1; no firm D call. Germline V gives CDR1 LNHDA, CDR2 SQIVND (reference sequence). V shed 9 bases and J shed 5 bases, with 17 bases lying between them. The CDR3 spans 14 residues. CDR3 in amino acids: CASRQTSANNEQFF. CDR3 sequence (DNA): TGTGCCAGCAGACAAACTTCGGCGAACAATGAGCAGTTCTTC. Combining the CDR3 with reference TRBV19 and TRBJ2-1 gives the whole variable domain DGGITQSPKYLFRKEGQNVTLSCEQNLNHDAMYWYRQDPGQGLRLIYYSQIVNDFQKGDIAEGYSVSREKKESFPLTVTSAQKNPTAFYLCASRQTSANNEQFFGPGTRLTVL.

V usage is TRBV5-6 and J usage is TRBJ1-5; TRBD1 agrees at 7 bases. The CDR3 contains 15 residues. Unmatched junction bases numbered 3, after V lost 1 base and J lost 2 bases. Germline V lookup: CDR1 SGHDT, CDR2 YYEEEE. The CDR3 DNA is TGTGCCAGCAGCTTGCGGGGGACAGGCAATCAGCCCCAGCATTTT. Its protein product is CASSLRGTGNQPQHF.

The J gene is TRBJ1-1, the V gene TRBV7-2; 9 bases line up with TRBD1. This CDR3 comprises 15 residues. The ends lost 4 bases at V and 4 bases at J; junction bases unmatched: 7. The germline V gene encodes CDR1 SGHTA and CDR2 FQGNSA. CDR3 nucleotides: TGTGCCAGCAGCTCCGGACAGGGGCGTGCCACTGAAGCTTTCTTT. It is translated as CASSSGQGRATEAFF.

The chain couples TRBV30 to TRBJ2-7, with TRBD1 as a possible D gene (5 bases). V lost 2 bases and J lost 3, with 8 bases in between. The CDR3 runs to 12 residues. Germline V CDR1 and CDR2: GTSNPN, SVGIG (reference sequence). The CDR3 sequence is CAWSRQSYEQYF. The CDR3 DNA reads as TGTGCCTGGAGTCGACAGAGCTACGAGCAGTACTTC.

CDR3 sequence (DNA): TGTGCCAGCAGGAGACAGGGGAACACTGAAGCTTTCTTT. It encodes CASRRQGNTEAFF. This chain links TRBV6-5 with TRBJ1-1; 7 nucleotides align to TRBD1. The CDR3 totals 13 residues. Germline V gives CDR1 MNHEY, CDR2 SVGAGI. With V trimmed by 6 bases and J by 1 base, 2 bases remained unmatched.

This clone was counted between two and nine times. The V and J genes are TRBV12-3 or TRBV12-4 and TRBJ1-2; D is uncertain. The ends were cut back, 6 bases at V and 3 bases at J, with 11 bases in the middle. This CDR3 region has 13 residues. The CDR3 DNA reads as TGTGCCAGCAGCCCGGATGCGGACTATGGCTACACCTTC. It translates to CASSPDADYGYTF.

The rearrangement uses TRBV5-4 and TRBJ2-2; D gene ambiguous. Germline CDR1 SGHNT, CDR2 YYREEE (reference sequence). The CDR3 length is 14 residues. Trimming shortened V by 4 bases and J by 2 bases, and 9 bases separated the two germline ends. The DNA for the CDR3 is TGTGCCAGCAGCCCCCCAACTAACACCGGGGAGCTGTTTTTT. Amino acid sequence: CASSPPTNTGELFF.

This chain connects TRBV28 to TRBJ2-7, with TRBD1 identical over 7 bases. V was pared by 7 bases and J by 3 bases, with 6 bases of the junction left unmatched. CDR3 length: 13 residues. Germline values: CDR1 MDHEN, CDR2 SYDVKM. CDR3 DNA: TGTGCCAGCACCAATCGGGACAGCTACGAGCAGTACTTC. Residues: CASTNRDSYEQYF.

V and J are TRBV7-2 and TRBJ2-5, with TRBD2 identical over 7 bases. Trimming at V came to 4 bases and at J to 6 bases, leaving 8 bases not matched to a gene. Germline CDR1 is SGHTA and CDR2 is FQGNSA. The CDR3 runs 14 residues. CDR3 protein: CASSSERGGKTQYF. CDR3 nucleotide sequence: TGTGCCAGCAGCTCCGAGCGGGGAGGAAAGACCCAGTACTTC.

The chain couples TRBV5-6 to TRBJ1-3, with a weak D call TRBD1 (5 bases). The CDR3 totals 15 residues. The V gene lost 4 bases and the J gene lost 7 bases, with 18 bases spanning the gap. CDR1 is SGHDT and CDR2 is YYEEEE in the germline V gene. The CDR3 DNA sequence: TGTGCCAGCAGCCCAACCTTTGTGGGGGGTAACACCATATATTTT. Protein product: CASSPTFVGGNTIYF.

This clone was counted a few times. This sequence joins TRBV24-1 and TRBJ2-7; 9 nucleotides agree with TRBD1. V dropped 5 bases and J dropped 0; count of bases not matched to a gene: 4. The CDR3 totals 15 residues. CDR1 is KGHDR and CDR2 is SFDVKD in the germline V gene. The CDR3 region is CATSVRGQGSYEQYF. CDR3 sequence (DNA): TGTGCCACCAGTGTTCGGGGACAGGGCTCCTACGAGCAGTACTTC.

V is TRBV30 and J is TRBJ2-3, with 11 bases lining up with TRBD2. There are 16 residues in the CDR3. The V and J ends lost 5 bases and 2 bases, in that order; junction bases with no gene match: 9. Germline V CDR1 and CDR2: GTSNPN, SVGIG (reference sequence). CDR3 coding DNA: TGTGCCTGGTTCCTACCGACTAGCGGGAACACAGATACGCAGTATTTT. It translates to CAWFLPTSGNTDTQYF.

The chain has TRBV6-5 and TRBJ1-2, with D hard to call. The germline V gene has CDR1 MNHEY and CDR2 SVGAGI. Trimming stripped 0 bases from V and 8 bases from J, with 10 bases between. The CDR3 spans 13 residues. CDR3 nucleotide sequence: TGTGCCAGCAGTTACTCGAGTCTCCAAGGCTACACCTTC. It specifies CASSYSSLQGYTF.

CDR3 protein: CASGGGGTDTQYF. Written as DNA, the CDR3 is TGTGCCAGCGGGGGCGGAGGCACAGATACGCAGTATTTT. The chain recombines TRBV28 with TRBJ2-3; TRBD1 is a possible D gene (6 bases). In germline, CDR1 is MDHEN, CDR2 SYDVKM. This CDR3 comprises 13 residues. V was clipped by 8 bases and J by 1 base, with 10 bases between them.